This is a list of T cell receptor beta chains from one sample in a study of cytomegalovirus exposure and HLA in healthy donors. This table comes from immunoSEQ multiplex PCR, and its TCRdb copy is limited to in-frame clones, with some not included. This sample yields approximately 100,000 clones, of which around 79% are seen a single time; about 1.9% belongs to the top ten. The sample consisted of PBMCs. These receptors originate from a woman between 35 and 50 years old in good health and CMV-seronegative. CDR3s include the opening cysteine and the closing phenylalanine or tryptophan. The D gene is left open where the match is weak. Only part of the rows carry a size: once, few, many, or a class if the clone is expanded.

>-|-|TRBJ2-3|13|TRBV29-1
TGCAGCGTTGATAGTAGCGGCACAGATACGCAGTATTTT
CSVDSSGTDTQYF
>TRBD2|-|TRBJ2-1|16|TRBV27
TGTGCCAGCAGCTTTGCGACTAGCGGGAGACTGAATGAGCAGTTCTTC
CASSFATSGRLNEQFF
>TRBD1|-|TRBJ2-2|16|TRBV4-1
TGCGCCAGCAGCCAAGAACGGACAGGGTGGACCGGGGAGCTGTTTTTT
CASSQERTGWTGELFF
>TRBD2|-|TRBJ2-7|16|TRBV11-2
TGTGCCAGCAGCTTAGGGGCTAGCGGGAGCTCCTACGAGCAGTACTTC
CASSLGASGSSYEQYF
>TRBD2|-|TRBJ2-3|15|TRBV29-1
TGCAGCGCCGGGACTAGCGGGAGTTCAACAGATACGCAGTATTTT
CSAGTSGSSTDTQYF
>TRBD1|-|TRBJ1-6|14|TRBV6-1
TGTGCCAGCAGTGAACGACAGGGAAATTCACCCCTCCACTTT
CASSERQGNSPLHF
>-|-|TRBJ2-1|13|TRBV9
TGTGCCAGCAGCGTAGACGACTGGGATGAGCAGTTCTTC
CASSVDDWDEQFF
>TRBD1|few|TRBJ2-6|16|TRBV5-8
TGTGCCAGCAGCTCCGGGACAGGTAACGGGGCCAACGTCCTGACTTTC
CASSSGTGNGANVLTF
>-|-|TRBJ2-1|14|TRBV7-9
TGTTCCAGCAGCTTAGTCGGGGTGGGCGATGAGCAGTTCTTC
CSSSLVGVGDEQFF
>TRBD1|once|TRBJ1-2|14|TRBV4-3
TGCGCCAGCAGCCAAGCGGGACAGCCCTATGGCTACACCTTC
CASSQAGQPYGYTF
>TRBD1|-|TRBJ1-2|16|TRBV5-4
TGTGCCAGCAGCCCGTCGACAGGGGGCACTAACTATGGCTACACCTTC
CASSPSTGGTNYGYTF
>TRBD2|-|TRBJ2-2|17|TRBV4-2
TGTGCCAGCAGCCAAGATCCGAGCGGGGCGAACACCGGGGAGCTGTTTTTT
CASSQDPSGANTGELFF
>-|once|TRBJ1-1|13|TRBV7-2
TGTGCCAGCAGGAATACAGTGTACACTGAAGCTTTCTTT
CASRNTVYTEAFF
>-|-|TRBJ1-5|14|TRBV19
TGTGCCAGTAACCTACAGGTGAGCAATCAGCCCCAGCATTTT
CASNLQVSNQPQHF
>TRBD2|-|TRBJ2-1|15|TRBV4-2
TGTGCCAGCAGCCAAGAGGCGGGGGACTACAATGAGCAGTTCTTC
CASSQEAGDYNEQFF
>TRBD2|-|TRBJ2-2|15|TRBV19
TGTGCCAGTAGCCGTACTAGCGGGAACACCGGGGAGCTGTTTTTT
CASSRTSGNTGELFF
>TRBD2|-|TRBJ2-3|15|TRBV9
TGTGCCAGCAGCGCCGGGACTAGCCTTCCTGGTACGCAGTATTTT
CASSAGTSLPGTQYF
>-|-|TRBJ1-5|17|TRBV19
TGTGCCCGCCAATCCGGGGGGGAGGATTGTAGCAATCAGCCCCAGCATTTT
CARQSGGEDCSNQPQHF
>TRBD2|-|TRBJ2-7|16|TRBV9
TGTGCCAGCAGCTCCCAGACTAGCGGGGGATCCTACGAGCAGTACTTC
CASSSQTSGGSYEQYF
>-|-|TRBJ2-3|14|TRBV11-2
TGTGCCAGCAGCTTAGACCGAGGTCTCGATACGCAGTATTTT
CASSLDRGLDTQYF
>TRBD1|-|TRBJ2-1|14|TRBV29-1
TGCAGCGTTGACACAGGGGGCCATTACAATGAGCAGTTCTTC
CSVDTGGHYNEQFF
>TRBD1|-|TRBJ1-1|12|TRBV10-3
TGTGCCATCAGCCCATCGACAGGGGATGCTTTCTTT
CAISPSTGDAFF
>-|-|TRBJ1-4|12|TRBV10-2
TGCGCCAGCAGTGATCAGGATGAAAAACTGTTTTTT
CASSDQDEKLFF
>-|-|TRBJ2-7|12|TRBV5-6
TGTGCCAGCAGCTGGGGCGTCGTCGAGCAGTACTTC
CASSWGVVEQYF
>-|-|TRBJ2-2|16|TRBV6-5
TGTGCCAGCAGTTCCCCCCGGCGGGGGAACACCGGGGAGCTGTTTTTT
CASSSPRRGNTGELFF
>TRBD1|-|TRBJ1-5|13|TRBV29-1
TGCAGCGTTCGGACAGGGGATTATCAGCCCCAGCATTTT
CSVRTGDYQPQHF
>-|few|TRBJ1-5|14|TRBV19
TGTGCCAGTAGTAACAGGGAGAGGGATCAGCCCCAGCATTTT
CASSNRERDQPQHF
>TRBD1|-|TRBJ1-2|14|TRBV18
TGTGCCAGCTCACCTACGGACAGGGGGTATGGCTACACCTTC
CASSPTDRGYGYTF
>-|-|TRBJ2-5|14|TRBV5-8
TGTGCCAGCAGCCGTCGGGTCCACGAAGAGACCCAGTACTTC
CASSRRVHEETQYF
>TRBD2|-|TRBJ2-2|14|TRBV25-1
TGTGCCAGCGGGACTAGCGGCTACACCGGGGAGCTGTTTTTT
CASGTSGYTGELFF
>-|-|TRBJ2-3|14|TRBV27
TGTGCCAGCAGTTTAGAGGGGGACACAGATACGCAGTATTTT
CASSLEGDTDTQYF
>TRBD1|-|TRBJ2-7|16|TRBV2
TGTGCCAGCTCCAGCCCCGACAGGGCAAACTCCTACGAGCAGTACTTC
CASSSPDRANSYEQYF
>-|-|TRBJ2-3|12|TRBV18
TGTGCCAGCTCACTATCGACAGGTACGCAGTATTTT
CASSLSTGTQYF
>-|-|TRBJ1-3|14|TRBV10-3
TGTGCCATTAGCGGCGGGTCGGATGGAAACACCATATATTTT
CAISGGSDGNTIYF
>TRBD2|-|TRBJ2-2|16|TRBV7-3
TGTGCCAGCAGCCCACCGGGACTAGCGGACACCGGGGAGCTGTTTTTT
CASSPPGLADTGELFF
>-|once|TRBJ2-2|15|TRBV10-1
TGCGCCAGCAGTGAGGCGTCCGCCAACACCGGGGAGCTGTTTTTT
CASSEASANTGELFF
>TRBD1|few|TRBJ1-1|14|TRBV5-6
TGTGCCAGCAGCTTCCGGACAGGGGTTACTGAAGCTTTCTTT
CASSFRTGVTEAFF
>-|-|TRBJ2-6|17|TRBV2
TGTGCCAGCAGTGAAGCGCTTCTGCGATCTGGGGCCAACGTCCTGACTTTC
CASSEALLRSGANVLTF
>TRBD1|-|TRBJ1-2|14|TRBV7-2
TGTGCCAGCAGCTCAGGACAGGGCGGTTCTGGCTACACCTTC
CASSSGQGGSGYTF
>-|-|TRBJ2-7|13|TRBV2
TGTGCCAGCACCCAACTAAGCTCCTACGAGCAGTACTTC
CASTQLSSYEQYF
>TRBD2|few|TRBJ2-3|15|TRBV6-1
TGTGCCAGCAGCGATGGACCCGAGGGAGGGGATACGCAGTATTTT
CASSDGPEGGDTQYF
>-|few|TRBJ2-4|18|TRBV19
TGTGCCAGTAGTAAAGGGGGGGGACAGGTCGTCCCCAAAAACATTCAGTACTTC
CASSKGGGQVVPKNIQYF
>TRBD2|few|TRBJ2-7|19|TRBV4-2
TGTGCCAGCAGCCAAGCTGGGAATAGCGGGGGCGTTTCCCCCTACGAGCAGTACTTC
CASSQAGNSGGVSPYEQYF
>-|few|TRBJ2-1|15|TRBV7-2
TGTGCCAGCAGCTTAGGTCCGAGCTCCTACAATGAGCAGTTCTTC
CASSLGPSSYNEQFF
>-|few|TRBJ2-7|14|TRBV11-1
TGTGCCAGCAGCGAGGGACAACGTCTTTACGAGCAGTACTTC
CASSEGQRLYEQYF
>TRBD1|-|TRBJ2-5|15|TRBV7-9
TGTGCCAGCAGCTTAGGGCAGGGGGTCTCGGAGACCCAGTACTTC
CASSLGQGVSETQYF
>TRBD1|-|TRBJ1-4|16|TRBV7-9
TGTGCCAGCAGCTCGATCACGGGACAGGCGTACGAAAAACTGTTTTTT
CASSSITGQAYEKLFF
>-|-|TRBJ2-1|14|TRBV2
TGTGCCAGCAGACGGGCAGGGGAATACAATGAGCAGTTCTTC
CASRRAGEYNEQFF
>-|medium-sized|TRBJ1-2|12|TRBV7-9
TGTGCCAGCAGCATGGACAGCTATGGCTACACCTTC
CASSMDSYGYTF
>TRBD2|-|TRBJ2-5|17|TRBV4-1
TGCGCCAGCAGCCAAGATTTAGCGGGAGGGAGCCTTGAGACCCAGTACTTC
CASSQDLAGGSLETQYF
>-|-|TRBJ2-2|15|TRBV4-2
TGTGCCAGCAGCCGGGACTCACCGAACACCGGGGAGCTGTTTTTT
CASSRDSPNTGELFF
>-|few|TRBJ2-1|15|TRBV5-1
TGCGCCAGCAGCTTGGCCGTGGGAGGGGGCAATGAGCAGTTCTTC
CASSLAVGGGNEQFF